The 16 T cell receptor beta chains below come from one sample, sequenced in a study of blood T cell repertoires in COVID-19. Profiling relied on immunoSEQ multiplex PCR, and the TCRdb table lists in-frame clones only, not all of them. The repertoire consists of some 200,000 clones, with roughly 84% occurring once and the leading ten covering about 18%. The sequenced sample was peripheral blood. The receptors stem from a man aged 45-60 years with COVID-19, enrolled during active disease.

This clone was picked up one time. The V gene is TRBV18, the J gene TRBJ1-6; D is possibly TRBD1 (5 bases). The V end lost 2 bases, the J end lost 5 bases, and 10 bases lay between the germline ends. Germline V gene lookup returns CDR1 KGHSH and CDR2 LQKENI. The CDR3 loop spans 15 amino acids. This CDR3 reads CASSPETANNSPLHF. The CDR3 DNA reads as TGTGCCAGCTCACCAGAGACAGCAAATAATTCACCCCTCCACTTT.

In nucleotides, the CDR3 is TGTGCCTGGAGAAAAAGAAAGGAGGGAAACACCATATATTTT. Translated, it gives CAWRKRKEGNTIYF. The chain carries TRBV30 and TRBJ1-3; D is unresolved. The ends were cut back, 3 bases at V and 4 bases at J, with 13 bases in the middle. Germline CDR1 reads GTSNPN; CDR2 reads SVGIG (reference sequence). The CDR3 has 14 residues. Based on the CDR3 plus reference TRBV30 and TRBJ1-3, the full variable domain is SQTIHQWPATLVQPVGSPLSLECTVEGTSNPNLYWYRQAAGRGLQLLFYSVGIGQISSEVPQNLSASRPQDRQFILSSKKLLLSDSGFYLCAWRKRKEGNTIYFGEGSWLTVV.

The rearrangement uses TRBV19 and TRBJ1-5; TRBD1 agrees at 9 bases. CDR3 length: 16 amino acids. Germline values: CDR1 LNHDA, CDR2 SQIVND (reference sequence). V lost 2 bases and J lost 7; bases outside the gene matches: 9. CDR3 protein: CASSIKGQGFGQPQHF. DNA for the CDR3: TGTGCCAGTAGTATAAAAGGACAGGGGTTCGGGCAGCCCCAGCATTTT.

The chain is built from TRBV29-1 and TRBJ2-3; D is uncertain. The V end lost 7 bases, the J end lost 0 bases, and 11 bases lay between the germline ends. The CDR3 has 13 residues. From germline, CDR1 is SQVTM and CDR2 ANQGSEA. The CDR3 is CSARYTSTDTQYF. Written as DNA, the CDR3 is TGCAGCGCTAGATATACTAGCACAGATACGCAGTATTTT.

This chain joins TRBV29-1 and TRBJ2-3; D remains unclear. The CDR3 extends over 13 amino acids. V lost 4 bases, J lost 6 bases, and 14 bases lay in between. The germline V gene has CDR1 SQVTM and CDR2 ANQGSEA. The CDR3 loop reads CSVGHLQWDTQYF. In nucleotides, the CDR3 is TGCAGCGTTGGACACCTCCAATGGGATACGCAGTATTTT.

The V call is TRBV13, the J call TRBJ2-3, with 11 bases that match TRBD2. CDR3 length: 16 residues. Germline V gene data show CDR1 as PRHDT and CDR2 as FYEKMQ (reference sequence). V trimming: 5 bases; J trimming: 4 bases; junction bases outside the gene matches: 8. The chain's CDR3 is CASSGLLAGAPDTQYF. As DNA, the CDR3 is TGTGCCAGCAGCGGCTTACTAGCGGGAGCTCCAGATACGCAGTATTTT.

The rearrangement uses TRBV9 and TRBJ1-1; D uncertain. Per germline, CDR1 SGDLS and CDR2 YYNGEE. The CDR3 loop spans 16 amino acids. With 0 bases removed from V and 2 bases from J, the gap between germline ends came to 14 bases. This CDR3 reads CASSVGIGEINTEAFF. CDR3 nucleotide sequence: TGTGCCAGCAGCGTAGGGATCGGGGAAATCAACACTGAAGCTTTCTTT. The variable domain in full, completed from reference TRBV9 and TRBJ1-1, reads DSGVTQTPKHLITATGQRVTLRCSPRSGDLSVYWYQQSLDQGLQFLIQYYNGEERAKGNILERFSAQQFPDLHSELNLSSLELGDSALYFCASSVGIGEINTEAFFGQGTRLTVV.

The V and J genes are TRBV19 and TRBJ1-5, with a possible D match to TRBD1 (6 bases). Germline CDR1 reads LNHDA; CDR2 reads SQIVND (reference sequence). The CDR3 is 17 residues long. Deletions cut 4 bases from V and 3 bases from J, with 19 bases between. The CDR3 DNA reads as TGTGCCAGTAGTACCCGCATAGGGACAATTCCCAATCAGCCCCAGCATTTT. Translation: CASSTRIGTIPNQPQHF.

This chain's CDR3 is CASSRRGDEKLFF. The CDR3 DNA sequence: TGTGCCAGCAGCCGGCGGGGGGATGAAAAACTGTTTTTT. The chain has TRBV3-1 (or the pseudogene TRBV3-2) and TRBJ1-4, with D maybe TRBD1 (5 bases). This CDR3 region has 13 residues. Looked up from germline, CDR1 is LGHDT and CDR2 is YNNKEL (reference sequence). V shed 4 bases and J shed 6 bases, with 9 bases lying between them.

As DNA, the CDR3 is TGTGCCAGCAGCTTAGCTGAGAACTATGGCTACACCTTC. Translating gives CASSLAENYGYTF. The V call is TRBV7-8, the J call TRBJ1-2, with D unresolved. Trimming removed 0 bases at V and 2 bases at J, with 4 bases between. Germline CDR1 and CDR2: SGHVS and FQNEAQ. The CDR3 totals 13 residues.

CDR3 DNA sequence: TGTGCCAGCTCACCACCCCTAGCGGGAGGAATCAATGAGCAGTTCTTC. Encoded protein: CASSPPLAGGINEQFF. The genes are TRBV18 and TRBJ2-1; 11 bases are shared with TRBD2. CDR3 length: 16 residues. V lost 0 bases to trimming and J lost 6 bases; unmatched junction nucleotides: 4. CDR1 is KGHSH, CDR2 LQKENI, per germline.

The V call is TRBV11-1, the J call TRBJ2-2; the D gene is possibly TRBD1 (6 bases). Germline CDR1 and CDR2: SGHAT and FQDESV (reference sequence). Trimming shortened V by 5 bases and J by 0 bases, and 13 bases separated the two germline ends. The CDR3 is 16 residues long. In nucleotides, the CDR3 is TGTGCCAGCAGCCCAGGGGCCGGGGCGAACACCGGGGAGCTGTTTTTT. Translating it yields CASSPGAGANTGELFF. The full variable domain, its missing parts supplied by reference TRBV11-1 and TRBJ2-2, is EAEVAQSPRYKITEKSQAVAFWCDPISGHATLYWYRQILGQGPELLVQFQDESVVDDSQLPKDRFSAERLKGVDSTLKIQPAELGDSAMYLCASSPGAGANTGELFFGEGSRLTVL.

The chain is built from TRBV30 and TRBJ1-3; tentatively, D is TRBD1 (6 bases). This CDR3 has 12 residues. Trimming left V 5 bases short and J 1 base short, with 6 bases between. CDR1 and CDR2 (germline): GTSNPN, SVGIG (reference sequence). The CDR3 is CAWGTSGNTIYF. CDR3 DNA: TGTGCCTGGGGGACATCTGGAAACACCATATATTTT.

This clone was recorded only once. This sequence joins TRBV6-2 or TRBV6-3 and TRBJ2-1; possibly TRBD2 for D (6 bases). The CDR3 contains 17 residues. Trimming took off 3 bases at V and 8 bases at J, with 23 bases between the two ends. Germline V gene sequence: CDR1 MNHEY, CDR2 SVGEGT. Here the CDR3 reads CASSYILGGPSVHEQFF. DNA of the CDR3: TGTGCCAGCAGTTATATTTTGGGGGGTCCTAGCGTTCATGAGCAGTTCTTC.

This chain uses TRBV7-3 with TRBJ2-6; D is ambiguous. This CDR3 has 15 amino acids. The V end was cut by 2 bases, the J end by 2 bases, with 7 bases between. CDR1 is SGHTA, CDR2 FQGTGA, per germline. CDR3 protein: CASSLDSPGANVLTF. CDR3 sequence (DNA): TGTGCCAGCAGCTTAGATAGTCCTGGGGCCAACGTCCTGACTTTC.

CDR3: CASSLNRADGYTF. CDR3 nucleotide sequence: TGTGCCAGCAGTTTAAACAGGGCCGATGGCTACACCTTC. The chain links TRBV27 to TRBJ1-2; possible D gene TRBD1, 6 bases. The CDR3 covers 13 residues. The V end was cut by 2 bases, the J end by 6 bases, with 10 bases between. Germline V lookup: CDR1 MNHEY, CDR2 SMNVEV (reference sequence).